The clone carrying this T cell receptor (beta chain) was counted at least ten times. Time point denoted: newly diagnosed GD, antithyroid drugs for less than 3 months. Researchers made the TCR library from RNA that was extracted from PBMCs. These data are taken from a study of regulatory T cells in long-lasting Graves disease. The V and J ends lost 6 bases and 7 bases respectively, with 16 bases between them. This CDR3 has 14 amino acids. The V gene's germline CDR1 is MNHNS and CDR2 SASEGT. Building the TCR beta libraries relied on iRepertoire HTBI primers, and CDR3 regions underwent Arm-PCR. TCRdb processed the multiplex PCR reads anew with MiXCR; each CDR3 protein has one entry. The table lists around 230,000 distinct CDR3 sequences, about a sixth of them singletons.

The source of this sequence is a female donor with Graves disease. The J gene is TRBJ1-5, the V gene TRBV6-1, with D possibly TRBD1 on 6 matching bases. Specimen: peripheral blood mononuclear cells (PBMCs), collected at new diagnosis, from a patient treated with antithyroid drugs. CDR3: CASSPQGARQPQHF. CDR3 DNA sequence: TGTGCCAGCAGCCCACAGGGTGCTCGACAGCCCCAGCATTTT.